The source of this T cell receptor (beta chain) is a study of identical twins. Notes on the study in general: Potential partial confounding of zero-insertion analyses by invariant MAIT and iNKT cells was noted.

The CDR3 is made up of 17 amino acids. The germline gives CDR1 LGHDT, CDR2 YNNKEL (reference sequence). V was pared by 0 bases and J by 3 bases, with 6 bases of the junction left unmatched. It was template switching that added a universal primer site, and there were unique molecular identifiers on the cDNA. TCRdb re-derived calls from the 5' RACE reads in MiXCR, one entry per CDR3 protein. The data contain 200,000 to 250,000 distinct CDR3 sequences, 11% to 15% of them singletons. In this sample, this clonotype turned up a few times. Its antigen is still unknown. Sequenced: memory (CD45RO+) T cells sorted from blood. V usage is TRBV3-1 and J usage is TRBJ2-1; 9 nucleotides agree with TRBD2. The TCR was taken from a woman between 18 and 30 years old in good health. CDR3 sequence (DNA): TGTGCCAGCAGCCAAGATCGGGCTAGCGGGATCTACAATGAGCAGTTCTTC. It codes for CASSQDRASGIYNEQFF.